This T cell receptor (beta chain) was sequenced during a study of OX40 agonist ivuxolimab in advanced cancers. Points from the study as a whole: The expanded peripheral T cells' antigen specificity was not determined.

Only in-frame clones appear in the TCRdb table, and some are missing; sequencing was by immunoSEQ multiplex PCR. The sample contains about 48,000 clones, about 81% of which appear only once. A note on this clone: What it binds is not known. Other DNA variants within this sample encode the same CDR3.

The origin of this receptor is an adult with an advanced solid tumor such as melanoma, head and neck, liver or kidney cancer. The sample consisted of CD4+ or CD8+ T cells sorted from blood, taken in a trial of the OX40 agonist ivuxolimab.

Here the CDR3 reads CASSSTSATASEQFF. CDR3 sequence (DNA): TGCGCCAGCAGCTCGACTAGCGCGACGGCCAGTGAACAGTTCTTC. The rearrangement links TRBV5-1 to TRBJ2-1; 8 bases align to TRBD2. Germline V gene data show CDR1 as SGHRS and CDR2 as YFSETQ. V shed 3 bases, J shed 13 bases, and the junction held 15 bases outside the gene matches. This CDR3 region has 15 residues.